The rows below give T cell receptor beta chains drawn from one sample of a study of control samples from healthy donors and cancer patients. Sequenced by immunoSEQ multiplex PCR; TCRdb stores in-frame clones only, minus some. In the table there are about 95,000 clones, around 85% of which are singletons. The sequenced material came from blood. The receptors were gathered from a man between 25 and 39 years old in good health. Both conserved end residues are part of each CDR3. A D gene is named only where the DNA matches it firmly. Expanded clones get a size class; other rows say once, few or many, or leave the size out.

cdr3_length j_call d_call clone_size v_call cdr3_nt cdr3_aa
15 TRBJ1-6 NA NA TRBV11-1 TGTGCCAGCAGCTTTAGGCTCGACCCAGTTTCACCCCTCCACTTT CASSFRLDPVSPLHF
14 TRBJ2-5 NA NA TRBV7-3 TGTGCCAGCAGCGAGGGCCCGGCCCGGGAGACCCAGTACTTC CASSEGPARETQYF
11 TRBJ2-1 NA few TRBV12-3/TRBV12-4 TGTGCCAGCAGTTTTTGGTATGAGCAGTTCTTC CASSFWYEQFF
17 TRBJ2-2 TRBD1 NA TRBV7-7 TGTGCCAGCAGCCCACAGGGGCCCGGCCGTCGCGCCGGGGAGCTGTTTTTT CASSPQGPGRRAGELFF
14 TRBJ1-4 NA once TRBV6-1 TGTGCCAGCAGTGAAGGTGGGGGTAATGAAAAACTGTTTTTT CASSEGGGNEKLFF
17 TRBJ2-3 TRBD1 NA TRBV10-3 TGTGCCATCAGTGAGTTGGGACAGGGTGGTTGGACAGATACGCAGTATTTT CAISELGQGGWTDTQYF
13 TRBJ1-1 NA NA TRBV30 TGTGCCTGGAGTGGGGCAGGTAACACTGAAGCTTTCTTT CAWSGAGNTEAFF
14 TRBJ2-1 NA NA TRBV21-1 TGTGCCAGCAGCAAAGGTGCTAGTAGAGATGAGCAGTTCTTC CASSKGASRDEQFF
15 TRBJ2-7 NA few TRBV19 TGTGCCAGTACCCCACGATCAGGGGCGTCCTACGAGCAGTACTTC CASTPRSGASYEQYF
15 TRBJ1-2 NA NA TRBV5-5 TGTGCCAGCAGCTTGGAAGCCTCCATGGGCTATGGCTACACCTTC CASSLEASMGYGYTF
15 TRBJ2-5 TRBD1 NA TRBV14 TGTGCCAGCAGCCAAGACTTACAGGGGGGAGAGACCCAGTACTTC CASSQDLQGGETQYF
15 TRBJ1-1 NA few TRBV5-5 TGTGCCAGCAGCCCGGCCGGGACGGGGAACACTGAAGCTTTCTTT CASSPAGTGNTEAFF
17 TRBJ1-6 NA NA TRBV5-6 TGTGCCAGCAGCTCCCTCGGGAAGGGGAACGATAATTCACCCCTCCACTTT CASSSLGKGNDNSPLHF
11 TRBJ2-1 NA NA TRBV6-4 TGTGCCAGCAGTCTAGGGGGGAAGCAGTTCTTC CASSLGGKQFF
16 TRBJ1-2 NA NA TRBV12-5 TGTGCTAGTGGTTTAGCAGCAGGGGCAACTAACTATGGCTACACCTTC CASGLAAGATNYGYTF
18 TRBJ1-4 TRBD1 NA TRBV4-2 TGTGCCAGCAGCTACTCCGGGACAGGGGGCGGGTTTGGAGAAAAACTGTTTTTT CASSYSGTGGGFGEKLFF
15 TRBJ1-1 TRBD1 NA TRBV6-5 TGTGCCAGCAGTCCCAGGGGGACAGTGAACACTGAAGCTTTCTTT CASSPRGTVNTEAFF
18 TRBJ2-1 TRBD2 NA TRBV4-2 TGTGCCAGCAGCCAGATCAGGACTAGCGGGGGGGCCGGCAATGAGCAGTTCTTC CASSQIRTSGGAGNEQFF
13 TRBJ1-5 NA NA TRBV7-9 TGTGCCAGCAGCTTTAGGGAGAATCAGCCCCAGCATTTT CASSFRENQPQHF
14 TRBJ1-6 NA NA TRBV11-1 TGTGCCAGCAGCGAGGGGGGTCGCAATTCACCCCTCCACTTT CASSEGGRNSPLHF
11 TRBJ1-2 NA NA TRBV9 TGTGCCAGCAGCGCGCTACAGGGCTACACCTTC CASSALQGYTF
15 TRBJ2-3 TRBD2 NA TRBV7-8 TGTGCCAGCAGCCTGACTAGCGGGGTCCCAGATACGCAGTATTTT CASSLTSGVPDTQYF
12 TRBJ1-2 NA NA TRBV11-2 TGTGCCAGCAGTCACGCCGTCTATGGCTACACCTTC CASSHAVYGYTF
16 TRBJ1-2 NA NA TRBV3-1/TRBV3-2 TGTGCCAGCAGCCAGGCAAGGGCCCCGAGAAACTATGGCTACACCTTC CASSQARAPRNYGYTF
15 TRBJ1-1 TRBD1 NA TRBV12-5 TGTGCTAGTGGTTTGCGCCAGACAGGGGACACTGAAGCTTTCTTT CASGLRQTGDTEAFF
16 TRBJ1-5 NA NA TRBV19 TGTGCCAGTAATGAAGAACGGGCACGGGGCAATCAGCCCCAGCATTTT CASNEERARGNQPQHF
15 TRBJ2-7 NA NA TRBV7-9 TGTGCCAGCAGCTTAGCGCCAGGGGAGATAGGCGAGCAGTACTTC CASSLAPGEIGEQYF
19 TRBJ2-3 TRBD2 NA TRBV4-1 TGCGCCAGCAGCCACGACAGGGGGACTAGCGGGGGGTACACAGATACGCAGTATTTT CASSHDRGTSGGYTDTQYF
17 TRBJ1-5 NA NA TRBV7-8 TGTGCCAGCAGCTTAGGTTCCACACCTTATAGCAATCAGCCCCAGCATTTT CASSLGSTPYSNQPQHF
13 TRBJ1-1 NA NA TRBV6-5 TGTGCCAGCAGGGGACACCGGAACACTGAAGCTTTCTTT CASRGHRNTEAFF
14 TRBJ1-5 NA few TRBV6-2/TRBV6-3 TGTGCCAGCAGTTCCGGGGGCCTCAATCAGCCCCAGCATTTT CASSSGGLNQPQHF
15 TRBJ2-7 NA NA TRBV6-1 TGTGCCAGCAGTGAAATGGAGGGGGGGCTTGGAGAGCAGTACTTC CASSEMEGGLGEQYF
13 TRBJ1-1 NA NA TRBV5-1 TGCGCCAGCAGCACGAGACCTGAGGATGAAGCTTTCTTT CASSTRPEDEAFF
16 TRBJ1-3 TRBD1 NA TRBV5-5 TGTGCCAGCAGCTTAACAGGGGGCAACTCTGGAAACACCATATATTTT CASSLTGGNSGNTIYF
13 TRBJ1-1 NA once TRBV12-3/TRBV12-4 TGTGCCAGCAGTTTCACCCGGGTATCTGAAGCTTTCTTT CASSFTRVSEAFF
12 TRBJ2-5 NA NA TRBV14 TGTGCCAGCAGCCATCGATCAGCGACCCAGTACTTC CASSHRSATQYF